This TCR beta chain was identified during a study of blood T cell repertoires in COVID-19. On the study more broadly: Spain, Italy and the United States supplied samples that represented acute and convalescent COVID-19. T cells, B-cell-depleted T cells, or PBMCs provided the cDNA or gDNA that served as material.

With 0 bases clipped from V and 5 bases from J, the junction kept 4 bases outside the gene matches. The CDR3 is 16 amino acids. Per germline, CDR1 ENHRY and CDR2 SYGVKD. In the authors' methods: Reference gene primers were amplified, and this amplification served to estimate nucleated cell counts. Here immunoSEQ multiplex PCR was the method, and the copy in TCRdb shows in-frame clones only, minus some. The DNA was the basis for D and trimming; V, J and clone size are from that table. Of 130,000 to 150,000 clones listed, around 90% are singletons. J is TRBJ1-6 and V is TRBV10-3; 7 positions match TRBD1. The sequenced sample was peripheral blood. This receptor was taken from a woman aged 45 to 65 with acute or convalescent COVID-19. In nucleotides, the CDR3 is TGTGCCATCAGTGAGTCAGGTCAGGGGGATAATTCACCCCTCCACTTT. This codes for CAISESGQGDNSPLHF.